Following are 24 T cell receptor beta chains from one sample sequenced in a study of T cell responses to AZD1222 COVID-19 vaccine. The data were produced by immunoSEQ multiplex PCR, yet TCRdb's version contains in-frame clones alone and is incomplete. The repertoire holds around 180,000 clones, with approximately 86% as singletons. The sample in question was peripheral blood, obtained on day 0 of AZD1222 vaccination. The receptors stem from an adult in good health.

The chain combines TRBV19 with TRBJ2-7; TRBD2 matches 12 bases. The germline V gene encodes CDR1 LNHDA and CDR2 SQIVND (reference sequence). J was trimmed by 1 base and V by 3 bases; bases with no gene match: 7. The CDR3 contains 17 residues. The CDR3 sequence: CASSIYGLAGFSYEQYF. The CDR3 DNA reads as TGTGCCAGTAGTATCTACGGACTAGCGGGATTTTCCTACGAGCAGTACTTC. Using reference TRBV19 and TRBJ2-7 for the parts outside the CDR3, the full variable domain is DGGITQSPKYLFRKEGQNVTLSCEQNLNHDAMYWYRQDPGQGLRLIYYSQIVNDFQKGDIAEGYSVSREKKESFPLTVTSAQKNPTAFYLCASSIYGLAGFSYEQYFGPGTRLTVT.

The chain employs TRBV19 and TRBJ1-2, with 7 bases fitting TRBD1. The V gene end was trimmed by 9 bases and the J gene end by 3 bases; junction bases not matched to a gene: 10. The CDR3 spans 14 residues. Looked up from germline, CDR1 is LNHDA and CDR2 is SQIVND (reference sequence). The CDR3 DNA reads TGTGCCAGCAGTCCGAGGGGGCGCGACTATGGCTACACCTTC. Translation gives CASSPRGRDYGYTF.

This chain links TRBV27 with TRBJ2-7; 8 bases align to TRBD1. CDR3 length: 15 residues. Germline values: CDR1 MNHEY, CDR2 SMNVEV (reference sequence). V lost 8 bases, J lost 0 bases, and 9 bases stayed unmatched. This CDR3 is CASATRGPSSYEQYF. The CDR3 nucleotides are TGTGCCAGCGCCACCAGGGGGCCGAGCTCCTACGAGCAGTACTTC.

Written as DNA, the CDR3 is TGTGCCAGTAAGAGGACAGGGGCTGATGGCTACACCTTC. This encodes CASKRTGADGYTF. The chain uses TRBV19 and TRBJ1-2; 9 bases align to TRBD1. Trimming cost V 7 bases and J 6 bases; bases outside gene matches: 6. CDR1 and CDR2 from the germline V gene are LNHDA and SQIVND (reference sequence). This CDR3 region has 13 residues.

This chain joins TRBV7-2 and TRBJ2-3, with TRBD2 as a possible D gene (6 bases). Germline lookup yields CDR1 SGHTA and CDR2 FQGNSA. V was cut by 2 bases and J by 0 bases, with 12 bases left in between. The CDR3 has 16 residues. This CDR3 reads CASSLRSGFSTDTQYF. CDR3 DNA sequence: TGTGCCAGCAGCTTAAGGAGCGGGTTCAGCACAGATACGCAGTATTTT. The full variable domain, rest sourced from reference TRBV7-2 and TRBJ2-3, is GAGVSQSPSNKVTEKGKDVELRCDPISGHTALYWYRQSLGQGLEFLIYFQGNSAPDKSGLPSDRFSAERTGGSVSTLTIQRTQQEDSAVYLCASSLRSGFSTDTQYFGPGTRLTVL.

This clone was counted only a few times. The chain combines TRBV4-2 with TRBJ2-1, with TRBD2 matching over 8 bases. Germline V gene lookup returns CDR1 LGHNA and CDR2 YNFKEQ. The CDR3 covers 17 residues. The junction had 9 bases not matched to a gene; V was cut back by 0 bases and J by 5 bases. In DNA, the CDR3 is TGTGCCAGCAGCCAAGATCGGGGAGCGGGAGAGGACAATGAGCAGTTCTTC. It codes for CASSQDRGAGEDNEQFF.

The chain couples TRBV18 to TRBJ2-2, with a possible D match to TRBD2 (7 bases). The CDR3 sequence is 17 residues long. The ends were cut back, 0 bases at V and 2 bases at J, with 13 bases in the middle. Germline-derived CDR1 and CDR2 are KGHSH and LQKENI. Here the CDR3 reads CASSPPGGRGNTGELFF. CDR3 DNA: TGTGCCAGCTCACCACCGGGGGGGCGAGGAAACACCGGGGAGCTGTTTTTT.

In this sample, this clone turned up a few times. The chain has TRBV21-1 and TRBJ2-5; TRBD2 is the table's D call and was not checked against the DNA. TRBV21-1 is flagged as a pseudogene. The CDR3 totals 18 residues. The CDR3, as DNA: TGTGCCAGCAGCAAAGTGGGAATTCTAGCGGGAGGGCAAGAGACCCAGTACTTC. This translates into CASSKVGILAGGQETQYF.

V and J are TRBV5-4 and TRBJ2-7, with 9 bases that match TRBD1. Germline lookup yields CDR1 SGHNT and CDR2 YYREEE (reference sequence). Trimming took 3 bases from V and 1 from J; bases not matched to a gene: 5. The CDR3 covers 15 residues. CDR3 bases: TGTGCCAGCAGCTACCGGGACAGGGCGTCCTACGAGCAGTACTTC. It specifies CASSYRDRASYEQYF.

The chain links TRBV4-2 to TRBJ1-1; 9 positions match TRBD1. J was trimmed by 5 bases and V by 4 bases; bases with no gene match: 8. Germline V gives CDR1 LGHNA, CDR2 YNFKEQ. The CDR3 is 15 residues long. CDR3 coding DNA: TGTGCCAGCAGCCCAGGGGGACAGGGAGGTACTGAAGCTTTCTTT. It specifies CASSPGGQGGTEAFF.

This clone showed up just once. The chain uses TRBV5-1 and TRBJ2-5, with a tentative D call TRBD2 (6 bases). CDR1 and CDR2 from the germline V gene are SGHRS and YFSETQ. The CDR3 is 13 residues long. The ends were cut back, 4 bases at V and 5 bases at J, with 12 bases in the middle. The CDR3 spells CASSTGLTETQYF. In DNA, the CDR3 is TGCGCCAGCAGCACCGGACTAACGGAGACCCAGTACTTC.

CDR3 DNA sequence: TGCGCCAGCAGCCAAGGCGGACAGCCCTACGAGCAGTACTTC. This codes for CASSQGGQPYEQYF. J is TRBJ2-7 and V is TRBV4-1; D may be TRBD1 (6 bases). The CDR3 is 14 amino acids. Germline CDR1 MGHRA, CDR2 YSYEKL. V lost 1 base and J lost 2, with 9 bases in between.

The chain recombines TRBV18 with TRBJ1-5; D not resolved. The germline V gene encodes CDR1 KGHSH and CDR2 LQKENI. The CDR3 runs to 14 residues. V was pared by 3 bases and J by 5 bases, with 11 bases between. The CDR3 DNA is TGTGCCAGCTCACCCAGGCAGACCGATCAGCCCCAGCATTTT. It specifies CASSPRQTDQPQHF.

The rearrangement joins TRBV29-1 to TRBJ1-1; D possibly corresponds to TRBD1 (6 bases). V lost 6 bases and J 5 bases, leaving 19 bases between the germline ends. Germline loops: CDR1 SQVTM, CDR2 ANQGSEA. This CDR3 comprises 14 residues. In nucleotides, the CDR3 is TGCAGCGTATTAGGGGGGGGCGCGGAAACTGAAGCTTTCTTT. Translating gives CSVLGGGAETEAFF.

The rearrangement links TRBV19 to TRBJ2-1; perhaps TRBD2 as D (5 bases). CDR3 length equals 14 residues. Per the germline V gene, CDR1 is LNHDA and CDR2 is SQIVND (reference sequence). The V and J ends lost 4 bases and 6 bases respectively, with 13 bases between them. The CDR3 sequence is CASSTQAAGNEQFF. The CDR3 coding sequence is TGTGCCAGTAGTACCCAGGCCGCGGGCAATGAGCAGTTCTTC.

The chain links TRBV6-1 to TRBJ2-7; 11 nucleotides align to TRBD2. The germline V gene encodes CDR1 MNHNS and CDR2 SASEGT. The CDR3 covers 15 residues. V lost 6 bases, J lost 6 bases, and 10 bases stayed unmatched. The DNA for the CDR3 is TGTGCCAGCAGCAGCGGGACTAGCGGCCCGAGCGAGCAGTACTTC. It codes for CASSSGTSGPSEQYF.

This clone has only a few counts. The chain employs TRBV10-3 and TRBJ1-2, with D possibly matching TRBD1 (5 bases). In germline, CDR1 is ENHRY, CDR2 SYGVKD. This CDR3 has 13 amino acids. The V and J ends lost 3 bases and 4 bases respectively, with 9 bases between them. CDR3 nucleotides: TGTGCCATCAGTGAACTGACAGTCTATGGCTACACCTTC. Translated, it gives CAISELTVYGYTF.

The chain uses TRBV20-1 and TRBJ1-5; maybe TRBD1 (5 bases). V was shortened by 3 bases and J by 1 base, with 13 bases between the two germline ends. The CDR3 is 15 residues long. The V gene's germline CDR1 is DFQATT and CDR2 SNEGSKA (reference sequence). CDR3 amino acids: CSASAGVRSNQPQHF. The CDR3, as DNA: TGCAGTGCTAGTGCGGGGGTCAGGAGCAATCAGCCCCAGCATTTT.

This clone has only one observation. V usage is TRBV6-5 and J usage is TRBJ2-3, with D perhaps matching TRBD2 (5 bases). Germline V gene data show CDR1 as MNHEY and CDR2 as SVGAGI. Deletions cut 8 bases from V and 3 bases from J, with 15 bases between. CDR3 size: 14 residues. CDR3 sequence: CASGPRLATDTQYF. DNA of the CDR3: TGTGCCAGCGGGCCCCGGCTAGCTACAGATACGCAGTATTTT.

This sequence joins TRBV28 and TRBJ1-6, with 10 nucleotides matching TRBD1. The length of the CDR3 is 15 residues. Germline V gene lookup returns CDR1 MDHEN and CDR2 SYDVKM. J was trimmed by 8 bases and V by 8 bases; bases with no gene match: 9. The CDR3 DNA sequence: TGTGCCAGCGGCCCGACAGGGGGCGTTGATTCACCCCTCCACTTT. Protein product: CASGPTGGVDSPLHF.

CDR3 region: CASSLPPNNSPLHF. The CDR3 DNA reads TGTGCCAGCAGTTTACCGCCGAATAATTCACCCCTCCACTTT. The V gene is TRBV28, the J gene TRBJ1-6; no clear D. The CDR3 totals 14 residues. Trimming removed 2 bases from V and 5 bases from J, with 7 bases in between. Germline-derived CDR1 and CDR2 are MDHEN and SYDVKM.

The chain employs TRBV5-6 and TRBJ2-7; D is undetermined. The CDR3 totals 13 residues. Germline assignment: CDR1 SGHDT and CDR2 YYEEEE. Trimming removed 2 bases from V and 2 bases from J, with 8 bases in between. The CDR3 DNA is TGTGCCAGCAGCTTTTCGGGTGCCTACGAGCAGTACTTC. Translated: CASSFSGAYEQYF.

V usage is TRBV7-2 and J usage is TRBJ2-1; 7 bases are a match to TRBD2. CDR1 is SGHTA and CDR2 is FQGNSA in the germline V gene. The length of the CDR3 is 16 residues. Trimming took 3 bases from V and 6 from J; bases not matched to a gene: 11. For the CDR3, the DNA is TGTGCCAGCAGCTTGGGTGGGAGGGCCCGAGGCAATGAGCAGTTCTTC. This codes for CASSLGGRARGNEQFF.

The table lists this clone with a count of one. V gene TRBV6-5 combines with J gene TRBJ1-1, with 7 bases fitting TRBD1. J gave up 3 bases and V 10 bases, and 11 bases lay outside the gene matches. Germline lookup yields CDR1 MNHEY and CDR2 SVGAGI. This CDR3 comprises 14 residues. The CDR3 loop is CAIGPRQGDTEAFF. The CDR3, as DNA: TGTGCCATCGGCCCCCGACAGGGCGACACTGAAGCTTTCTTT.